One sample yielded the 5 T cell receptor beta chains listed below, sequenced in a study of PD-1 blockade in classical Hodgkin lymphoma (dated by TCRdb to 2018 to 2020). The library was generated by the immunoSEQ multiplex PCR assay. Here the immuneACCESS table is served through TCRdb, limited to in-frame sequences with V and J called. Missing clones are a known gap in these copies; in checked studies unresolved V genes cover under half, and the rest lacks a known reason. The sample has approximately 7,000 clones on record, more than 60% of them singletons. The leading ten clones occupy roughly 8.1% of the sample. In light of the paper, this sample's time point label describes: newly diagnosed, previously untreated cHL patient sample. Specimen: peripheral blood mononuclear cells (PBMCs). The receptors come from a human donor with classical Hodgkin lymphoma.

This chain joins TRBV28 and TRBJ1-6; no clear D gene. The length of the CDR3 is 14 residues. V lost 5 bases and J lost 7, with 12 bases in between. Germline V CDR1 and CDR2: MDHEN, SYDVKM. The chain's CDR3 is CASSTTRSNSPLHF. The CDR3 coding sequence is TGTGCCAGCAGTACTACTCGGTCGAATTCACCCCTCCACTTT.

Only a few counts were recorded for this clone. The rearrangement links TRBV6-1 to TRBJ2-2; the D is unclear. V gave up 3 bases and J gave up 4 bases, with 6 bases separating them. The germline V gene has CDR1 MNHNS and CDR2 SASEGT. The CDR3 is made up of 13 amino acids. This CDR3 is CASSDQFTGELFF. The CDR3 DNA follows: TGTGCCAGCAGTGACCAGTTCACCGGGGAGCTGTTTTTT.

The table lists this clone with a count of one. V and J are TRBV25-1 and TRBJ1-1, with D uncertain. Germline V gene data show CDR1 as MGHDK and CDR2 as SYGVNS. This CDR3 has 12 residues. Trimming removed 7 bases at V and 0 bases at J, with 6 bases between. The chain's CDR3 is CASMGVNTEAFF. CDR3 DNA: TGTGCCAGCATGGGAGTGAACACTGAAGCTTTCTTT.

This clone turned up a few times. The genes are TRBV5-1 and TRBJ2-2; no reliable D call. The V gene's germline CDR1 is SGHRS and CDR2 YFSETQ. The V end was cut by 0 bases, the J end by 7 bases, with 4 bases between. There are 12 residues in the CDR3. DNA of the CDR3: TGCGCCAGCAGCTTGGCGTTCGGGGAGCTGTTTTTT. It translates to CASSLAFGELFF.

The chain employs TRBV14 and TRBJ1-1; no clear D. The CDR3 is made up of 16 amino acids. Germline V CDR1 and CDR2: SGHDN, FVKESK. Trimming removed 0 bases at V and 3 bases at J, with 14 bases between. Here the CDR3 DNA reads TGTGCCAGCAGCCAAGAGAGCTTCCTGACGGACACTGAAGCTTTCTTT. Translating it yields CASSQESFLTDTEAFF. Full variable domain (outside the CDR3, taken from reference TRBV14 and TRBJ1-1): EAGVTQFPSHSVIEKGQTVTLRCDPISGHDNLYWYRRVMGKEIKFLLHFVKESKQDESGMPNNRFLAERTGGTYSTLKVQPAELEDSGVYFCASSQESFLTDTEAFFGQGTRLTVV.